This paragraph covers one TCR beta chain sequence. The antigen is unknown. The sample is drawn from a study of T cell responses to AZD1222 COVID-19 vaccine. Findings and limits, study-wide: Of spike-specific TCRs, nearly half reportedly target regions left unmutated in variants. Repertoire sampling happened only post peak T cell response.

Germline loops: CDR1 SGHNT, CDR2 YYREEE (reference sequence). The CDR3 has 12 amino acids. The germline V and J ends were trimmed by 3 bases and 5 bases, with 8 bases remaining between them. Sequenced by immunoSEQ multiplex PCR; TCRdb stores in-frame clones only, minus some. The table has some 69,000 clones, approximately 87% seen once. The sequence derives from an adult who received the AZD1222 COVID-19 vaccine. The rearrangement uses TRBV5-4 and TRBJ1-1; no definite D call. Here the sequenced sample was peripheral blood, taken 28 days after the second AZD1222 dose. The CDR3 spells CASSSSGTEAFF. In DNA, the CDR3 is TGTGCCAGCAGCTCTTCCGGGACTGAAGCTTTCTTT.